The TCR beta chain under discussion was sequenced for a study of shared clonotypes between healthy human individuals. The CDR3 extends over 17 amino acids. Germline V gives CDR1 MDHEN, CDR2 SYDVKM. Trimming removed 5 bases from V and 0 bases from J, with 14 bases in between. Assay used: immunoSEQ multiplex PCR; TCRdb lists only in-frame clones, some missing. The sample comprises 2 million to 3 million clones, under 95% of which are singletons, and roughly 0.36% rests with the top ten. This TCR was recovered from a young man in good health. Some clones in this sample may be carry-over from other donors' samples. Material: naive CD4+ T cells from PBMCs. Stated subset: CD45RA+ positively selected. The chain uses TRBV28 and TRBJ2-6; D possibly corresponds to TRBD1 (5 bases). The CDR3 spells CASSPRQSSSGANVLTF. CDR3 nucleotides: TGTGCCAGCAGTCCTCGACAGAGTAGCTCTGGGGCCAACGTCCTGACTTTC.